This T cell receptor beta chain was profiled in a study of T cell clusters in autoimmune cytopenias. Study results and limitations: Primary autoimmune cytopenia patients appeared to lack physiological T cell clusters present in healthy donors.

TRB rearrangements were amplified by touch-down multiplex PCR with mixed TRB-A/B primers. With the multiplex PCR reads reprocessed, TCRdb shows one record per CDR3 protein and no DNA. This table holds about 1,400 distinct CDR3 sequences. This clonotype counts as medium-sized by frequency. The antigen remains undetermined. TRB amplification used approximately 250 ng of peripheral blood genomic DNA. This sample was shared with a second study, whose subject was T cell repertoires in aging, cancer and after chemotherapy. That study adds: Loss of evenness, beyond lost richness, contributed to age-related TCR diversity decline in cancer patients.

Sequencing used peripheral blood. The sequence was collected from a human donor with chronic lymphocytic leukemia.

CDR3 region: CASSLVSRAGNEQFF. J is TRBJ2-1 and V is TRBV5-6. Germline CDR1 is SGHDT and CDR2 is YYEEEE. The CDR3 loop spans 15 amino acids.